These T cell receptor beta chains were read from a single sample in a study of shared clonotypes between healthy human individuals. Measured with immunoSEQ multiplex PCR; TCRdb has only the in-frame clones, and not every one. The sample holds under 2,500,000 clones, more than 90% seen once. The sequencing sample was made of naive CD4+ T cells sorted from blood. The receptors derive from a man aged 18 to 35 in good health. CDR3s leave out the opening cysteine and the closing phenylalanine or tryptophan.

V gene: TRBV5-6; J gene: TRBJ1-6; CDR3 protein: ASSPGQDSPLH
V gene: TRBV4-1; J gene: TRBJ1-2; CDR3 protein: ASSSQEGVHYGYT
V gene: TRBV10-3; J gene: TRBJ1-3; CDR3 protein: AITGQSSGNTIY
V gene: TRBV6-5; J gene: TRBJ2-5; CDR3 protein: ASSFSGGGETQY
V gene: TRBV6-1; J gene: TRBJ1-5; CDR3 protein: ASSVKGQPQH
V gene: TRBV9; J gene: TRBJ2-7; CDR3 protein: ASSVGASEKSEQY
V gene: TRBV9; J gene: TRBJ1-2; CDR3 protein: ASSVATHYGYT
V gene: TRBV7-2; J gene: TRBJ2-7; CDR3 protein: ASSLGVSYEQY
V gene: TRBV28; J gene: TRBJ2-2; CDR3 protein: ASLGLPVGELF
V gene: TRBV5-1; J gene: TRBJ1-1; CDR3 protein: ASSQQGDEAF
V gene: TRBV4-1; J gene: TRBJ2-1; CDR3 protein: ASSQVRGGSKNNEQF
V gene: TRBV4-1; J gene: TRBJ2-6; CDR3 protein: ASSQDLSVKSGANVLT
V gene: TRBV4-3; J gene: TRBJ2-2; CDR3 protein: ASRSGSNTGELF
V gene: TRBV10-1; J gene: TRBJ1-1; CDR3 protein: ASSESGRVDTEAF
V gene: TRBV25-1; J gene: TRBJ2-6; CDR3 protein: ASSVTISGANVLT
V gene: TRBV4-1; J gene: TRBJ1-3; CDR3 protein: ASSQDIANSGNTIY
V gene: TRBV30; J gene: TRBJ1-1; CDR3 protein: AWSLGGREVPF
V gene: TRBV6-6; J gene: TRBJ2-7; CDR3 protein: ATGGSYEQY
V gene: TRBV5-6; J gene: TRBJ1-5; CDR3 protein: ASSLGHSNQPQH
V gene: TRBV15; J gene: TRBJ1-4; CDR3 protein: ATADRRSEKLF
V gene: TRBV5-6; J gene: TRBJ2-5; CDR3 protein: ASSPRTGGRETQY
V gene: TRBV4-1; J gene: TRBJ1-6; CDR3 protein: ASSQDTGRADSPLH
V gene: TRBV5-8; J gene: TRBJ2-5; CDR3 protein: ASSIGQKETQY
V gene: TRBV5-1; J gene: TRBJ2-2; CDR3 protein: ASSLDAGANTGELF
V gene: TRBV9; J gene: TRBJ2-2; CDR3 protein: ASSNPAGGPNTGELF
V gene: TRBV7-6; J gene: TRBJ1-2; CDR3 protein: ASSLAGQGRSSGYT
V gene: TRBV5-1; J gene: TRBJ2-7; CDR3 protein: ASSKRQGGSYEQY
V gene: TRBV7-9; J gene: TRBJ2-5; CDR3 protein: ASSPSWGQETQY
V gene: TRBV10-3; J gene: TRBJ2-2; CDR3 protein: AISESLPGQGPGELF
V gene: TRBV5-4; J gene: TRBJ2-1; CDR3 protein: ASSLIGIYNEQF
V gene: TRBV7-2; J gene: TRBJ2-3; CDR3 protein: ASSLTSGAGRTDTQY
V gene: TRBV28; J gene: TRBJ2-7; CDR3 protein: ASSLGTGPHEQY
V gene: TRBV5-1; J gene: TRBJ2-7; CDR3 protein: ASSLPGLIVGEQY
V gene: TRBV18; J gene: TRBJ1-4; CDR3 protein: AATDRRGEKLF
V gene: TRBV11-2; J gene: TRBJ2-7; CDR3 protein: ASSLEVRGIYEQY
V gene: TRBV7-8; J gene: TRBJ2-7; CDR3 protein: ASSPRAGNEQY
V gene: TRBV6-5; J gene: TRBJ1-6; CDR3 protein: ATRGEQENSPLH
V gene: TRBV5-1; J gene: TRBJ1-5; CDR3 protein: ASSFGTGNQPQH
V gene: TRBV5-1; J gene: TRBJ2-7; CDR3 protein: ASSSRQGGLY
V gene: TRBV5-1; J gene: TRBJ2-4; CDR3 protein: ASSLHLGPH
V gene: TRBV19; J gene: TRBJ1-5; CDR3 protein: ASRDRGWSNQPQH
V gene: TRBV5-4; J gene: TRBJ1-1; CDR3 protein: ASSLEIMNTEAF
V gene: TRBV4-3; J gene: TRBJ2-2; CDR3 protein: ASSQDLGHTGELF
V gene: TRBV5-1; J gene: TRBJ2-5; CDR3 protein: ASSLPSQETQY
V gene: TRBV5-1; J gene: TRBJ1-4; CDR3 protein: ASSPDRGEASTNEKLF
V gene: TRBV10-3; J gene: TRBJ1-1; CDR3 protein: AITLDRGNTEAF
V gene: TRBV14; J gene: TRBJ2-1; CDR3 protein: ASSPTDRTRGSNEQF
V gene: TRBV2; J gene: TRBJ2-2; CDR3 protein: ASSVGGVTGELF
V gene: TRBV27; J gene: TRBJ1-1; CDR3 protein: ASMREQGGAF